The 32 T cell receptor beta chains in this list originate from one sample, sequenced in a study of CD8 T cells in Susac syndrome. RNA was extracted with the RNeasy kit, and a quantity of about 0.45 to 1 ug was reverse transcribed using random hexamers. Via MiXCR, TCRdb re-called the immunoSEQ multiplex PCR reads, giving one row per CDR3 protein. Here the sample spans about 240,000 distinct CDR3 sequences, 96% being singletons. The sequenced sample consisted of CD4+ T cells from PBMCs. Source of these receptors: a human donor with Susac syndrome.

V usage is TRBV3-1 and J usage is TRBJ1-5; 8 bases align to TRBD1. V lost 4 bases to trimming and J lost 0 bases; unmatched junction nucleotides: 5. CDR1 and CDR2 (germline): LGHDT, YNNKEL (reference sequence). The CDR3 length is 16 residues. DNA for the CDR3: TGTGCCAGCAGCCCCGGACAGGGCTATAGCAATCAGCCCCAGCATTTT. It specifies CASSPGQGYSNQPQHF.

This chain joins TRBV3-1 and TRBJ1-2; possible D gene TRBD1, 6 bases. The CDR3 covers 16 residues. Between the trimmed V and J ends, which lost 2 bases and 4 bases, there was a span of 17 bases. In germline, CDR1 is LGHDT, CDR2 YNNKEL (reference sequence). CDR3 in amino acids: CASSQPTGPGGYGYTF. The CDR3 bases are TGTGCCAGCAGCCAACCGACAGGCCCGGGGGGCTATGGCTACACCTTC.

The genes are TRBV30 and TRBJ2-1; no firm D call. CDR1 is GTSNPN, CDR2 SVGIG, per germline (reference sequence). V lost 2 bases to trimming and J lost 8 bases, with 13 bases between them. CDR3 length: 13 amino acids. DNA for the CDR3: TGTGCCTGGAGTCCTGGTCTAGTTGATGAGCAGTTCTTC. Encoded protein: CAWSPGLVDEQFF.

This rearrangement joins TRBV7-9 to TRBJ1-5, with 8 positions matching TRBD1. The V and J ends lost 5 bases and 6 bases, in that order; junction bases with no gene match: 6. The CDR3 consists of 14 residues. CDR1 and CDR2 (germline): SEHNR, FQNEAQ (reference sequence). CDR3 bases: TGTGCCAGCAGCGCAGCAGGGGGCGGTCAGCCCCAGCATTTT. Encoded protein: CASSAAGGGQPQHF.

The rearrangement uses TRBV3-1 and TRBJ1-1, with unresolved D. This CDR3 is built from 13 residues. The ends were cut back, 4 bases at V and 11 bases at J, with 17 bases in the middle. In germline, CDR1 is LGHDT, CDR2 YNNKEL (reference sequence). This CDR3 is CASSPQGIRNAFF. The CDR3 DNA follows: TGTGCCAGCAGCCCGCAAGGAATCCGAAATGCTTTCTTT.

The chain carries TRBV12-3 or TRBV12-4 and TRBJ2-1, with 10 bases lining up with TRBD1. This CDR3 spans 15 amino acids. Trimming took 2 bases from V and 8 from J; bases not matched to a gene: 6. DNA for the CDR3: TGTGCCAGCAGTTTATCGGGACAGGGGTTCCATGAGCAGTTCTTC. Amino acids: CASSLSGQGFHEQFF.

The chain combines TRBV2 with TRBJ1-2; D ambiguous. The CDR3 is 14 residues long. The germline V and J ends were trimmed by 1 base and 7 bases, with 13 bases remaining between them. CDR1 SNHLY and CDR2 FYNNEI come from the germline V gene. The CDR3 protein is CASSEGLSWGGYTF. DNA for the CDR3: TGTGCCAGCAGTGAAGGGTTGTCCTGGGGTGGCTACACCTTC.

The CDR3 coding sequence is TGTGCCTCCAGCGTAGGGGGCACGGGTCAATATGGCTACACCTTC. Protein product: CASSVGGTGQYGYTF. The chain joins TRBV9 to TRBJ1-2, with 7 bases identical to TRBD1. Per the germline V gene, CDR1 is SGDLS and CDR2 is YYNGEE. The CDR3 consists of 15 residues. With V trimmed by 10 bases and J by 5 bases, 17 bases remained unmatched.

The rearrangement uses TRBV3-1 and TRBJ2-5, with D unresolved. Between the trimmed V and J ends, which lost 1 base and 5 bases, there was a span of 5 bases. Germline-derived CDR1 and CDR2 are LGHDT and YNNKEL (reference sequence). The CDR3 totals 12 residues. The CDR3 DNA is TGTGCCAGCAGCCAAGTTCCGGAGACCCAGTACTTC. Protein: CASSQVPETQYF.

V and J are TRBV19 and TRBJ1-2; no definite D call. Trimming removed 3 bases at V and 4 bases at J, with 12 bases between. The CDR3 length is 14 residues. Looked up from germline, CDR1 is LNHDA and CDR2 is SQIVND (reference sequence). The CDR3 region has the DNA TGTGCCAGTAGTATCGGCACAGCCATCTATGGCTACACCTTC. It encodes CASSIGTAIYGYTF.

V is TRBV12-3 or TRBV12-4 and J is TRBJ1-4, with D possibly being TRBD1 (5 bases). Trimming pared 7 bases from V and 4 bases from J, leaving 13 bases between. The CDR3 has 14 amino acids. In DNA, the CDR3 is TGTGCCAGCACCAATCGGGGGAATAATGAAAAACTGTTTTTT. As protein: CASTNRGNNEKLFF.

The CDR3 is CSVETSGNFGDTQYF. Here the CDR3 DNA reads TGCAGCGTGGAAACTAGCGGGAATTTTGGAGATACGCAGTATTTT. The V and J genes are TRBV29-1 and TRBJ2-3; TRBD2 aligns across 10 bases. J gave up 5 bases and V 6 bases, and 11 bases lay outside the gene matches. The CDR3 spans 15 residues. Germline values: CDR1 SQVTM, CDR2 ANQGSEA.

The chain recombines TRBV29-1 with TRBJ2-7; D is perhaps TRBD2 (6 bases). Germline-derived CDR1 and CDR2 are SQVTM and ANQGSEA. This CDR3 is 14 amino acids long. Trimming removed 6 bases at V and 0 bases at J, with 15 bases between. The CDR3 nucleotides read TGCAGCGTGCAGCAATTTAGCGGCTCCTACGAGCAGTACTTC. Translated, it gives CSVQQFSGSYEQYF.

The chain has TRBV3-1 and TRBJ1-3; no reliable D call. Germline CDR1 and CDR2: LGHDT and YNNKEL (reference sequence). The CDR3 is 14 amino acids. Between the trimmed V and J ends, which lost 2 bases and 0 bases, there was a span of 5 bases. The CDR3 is CASSQRISGNTIYF. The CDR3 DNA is TGTGCCAGCAGCCAAAGGATCTCTGGAAACACCATATATTTT.

The chain's CDR3 is CASSQDRWIGQSTEAFF. DNA for the CDR3: TGCGCCAGCAGCCAAGATAGATGGATAGGACAGTCCACTGAAGCTTTCTTT. This rearrangement joins TRBV4-1 to TRBJ1-1; D might be TRBD1 (6 bases). The CDR3 loop spans 17 amino acids. Trimming removed 0 bases at V and 4 bases at J, with 18 bases between. Per the germline V gene, CDR1 is MGHRA and CDR2 is YSYEKL.

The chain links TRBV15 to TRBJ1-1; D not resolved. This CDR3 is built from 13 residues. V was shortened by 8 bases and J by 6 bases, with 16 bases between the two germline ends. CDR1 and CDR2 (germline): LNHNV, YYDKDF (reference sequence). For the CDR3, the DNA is TGTGCCACCGCGAGGTTTCTGGTCGCTGAAGCTTTCTTT. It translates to CATARFLVAEAFF.

DNA of the CDR3: TGTGCCAGCAGCCCCTTCTTGTCTGGGAGGATAGGTGAGCAGTTCTTC. It codes for CASSPFLSGRIGEQFF. The chain links TRBV3-1 to TRBJ2-1, with D tentatively TRBD2 (6 bases). This CDR3 contains 16 residues. Trimming shortened V by 4 bases and J by 9 bases, and 22 bases separated the two germline ends. The germline V gene has CDR1 LGHDT and CDR2 YNNKEL (reference sequence).

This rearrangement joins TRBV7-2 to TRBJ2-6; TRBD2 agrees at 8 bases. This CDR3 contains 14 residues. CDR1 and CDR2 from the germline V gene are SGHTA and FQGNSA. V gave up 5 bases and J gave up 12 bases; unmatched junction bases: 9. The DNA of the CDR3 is TGTGCCAGCAGCCCTGACAGCGGGGGAGGCGTCCTGACTTTC. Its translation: CASSPDSGGGVLTF.

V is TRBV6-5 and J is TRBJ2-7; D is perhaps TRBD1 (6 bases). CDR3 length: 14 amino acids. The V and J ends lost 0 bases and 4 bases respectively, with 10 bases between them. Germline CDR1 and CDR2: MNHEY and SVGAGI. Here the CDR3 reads CASSYSARGYEQYF. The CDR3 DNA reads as TGTGCCAGCAGTTACTCGGCCAGGGGATACGAGCAGTACTTC.

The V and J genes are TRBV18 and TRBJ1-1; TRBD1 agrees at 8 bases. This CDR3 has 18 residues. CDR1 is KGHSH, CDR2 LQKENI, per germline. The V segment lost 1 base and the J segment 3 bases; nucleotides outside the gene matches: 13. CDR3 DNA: TGTGCCAGCTCACCACGTTCTTCAGGGGGCAAAGGGGACACTGAAGCTTTCTTT. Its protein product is CASSPRSSGGKGDTEAFF. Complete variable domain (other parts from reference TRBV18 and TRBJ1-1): NAGVMQNPRHLVRRRGQEARLRCSPMKGHSHVYWYRQLPEEGLKFMVYLQKENIIDESGMPKERFSAEFPKEGPSILRIQQVVRGDSAAYFCASSPRSSGGKGDTEAFFGQGTRLTVV.

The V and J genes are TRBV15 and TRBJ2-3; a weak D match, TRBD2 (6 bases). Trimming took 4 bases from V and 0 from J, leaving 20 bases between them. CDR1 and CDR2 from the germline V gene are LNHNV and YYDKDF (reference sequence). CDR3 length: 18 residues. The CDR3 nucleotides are TGTGCCACCAGCATCAGTCGCCGGGTTAGCGGCAGCACAGATACGCAGTATTTT. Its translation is CATSISRRVSGSTDTQYF.

The CDR3 protein is CASRPQGGNQPQHF. The CDR3 nucleotides read TGTGCCAGCAGACCTCAGGGAGGCAATCAGCCCCAGCATTTT. The chain joins TRBV7-8 to TRBJ1-5, with D possibly being TRBD1 (5 bases). The germline V gene has CDR1 SGHVS and CDR2 FQNEAQ. The V end was cut by 6 bases, the J end by 2 bases, with 11 bases between. The CDR3 length is 14 residues.

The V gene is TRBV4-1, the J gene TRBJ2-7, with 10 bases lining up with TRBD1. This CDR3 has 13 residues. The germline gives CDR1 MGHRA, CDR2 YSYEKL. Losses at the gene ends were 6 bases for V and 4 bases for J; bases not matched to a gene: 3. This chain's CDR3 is CASRRQGAYEQYF. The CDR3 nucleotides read TGCGCCAGCAGACGACAGGGGGCTTACGAGCAGTACTTC.

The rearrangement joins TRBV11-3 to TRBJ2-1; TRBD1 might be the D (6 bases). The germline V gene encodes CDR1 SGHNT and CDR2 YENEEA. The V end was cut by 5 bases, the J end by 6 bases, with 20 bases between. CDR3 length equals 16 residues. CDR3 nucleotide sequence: TGTGCCAGCAGCCCTCGCGGCGACAGGCCCATCAATGAGCAGTTCTTC. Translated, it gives CASSPRGDRPINEQFF.

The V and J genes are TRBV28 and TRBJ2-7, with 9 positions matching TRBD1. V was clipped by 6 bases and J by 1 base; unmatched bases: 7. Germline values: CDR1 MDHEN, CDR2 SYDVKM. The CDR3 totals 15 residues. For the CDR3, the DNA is TGTGCCAGCAGACTCGGACAGGGGAGGTCCTACGAGCAGTACTTC. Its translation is CASRLGQGRSYEQYF.

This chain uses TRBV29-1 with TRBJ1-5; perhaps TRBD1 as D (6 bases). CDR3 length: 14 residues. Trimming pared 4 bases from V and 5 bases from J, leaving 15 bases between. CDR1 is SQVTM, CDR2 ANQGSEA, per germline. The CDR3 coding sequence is TGCAGCGTTGGTGATCCGGGGGGCTATCAGCCCCAGCATTTT. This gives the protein CSVGDPGGYQPQHF.

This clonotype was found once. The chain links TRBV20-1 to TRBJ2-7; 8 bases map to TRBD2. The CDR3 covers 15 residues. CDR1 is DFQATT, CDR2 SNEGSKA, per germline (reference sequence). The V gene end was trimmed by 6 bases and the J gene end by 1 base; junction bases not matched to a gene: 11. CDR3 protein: CSARKAGGISYEQYF. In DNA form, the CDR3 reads TGCAGTGCCCGTAAGGCGGGGGGAATATCCTACGAGCAGTACTTC.

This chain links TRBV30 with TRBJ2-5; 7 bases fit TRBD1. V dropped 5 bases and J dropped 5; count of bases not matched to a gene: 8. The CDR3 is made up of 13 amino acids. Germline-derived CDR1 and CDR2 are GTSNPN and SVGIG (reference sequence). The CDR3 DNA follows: TGTGCCTGGGCCCGACAGGGCAGGGAGACCCAGTACTTC. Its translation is CAWARQGRETQYF.

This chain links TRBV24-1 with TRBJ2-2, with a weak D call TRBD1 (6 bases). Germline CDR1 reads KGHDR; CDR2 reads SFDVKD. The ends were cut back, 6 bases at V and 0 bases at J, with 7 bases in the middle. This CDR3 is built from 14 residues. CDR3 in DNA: TGTGCCACCAGTCACAGGGCGAACACCGGGGAGCTGTTTTTT. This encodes CATSHRANTGELFF.

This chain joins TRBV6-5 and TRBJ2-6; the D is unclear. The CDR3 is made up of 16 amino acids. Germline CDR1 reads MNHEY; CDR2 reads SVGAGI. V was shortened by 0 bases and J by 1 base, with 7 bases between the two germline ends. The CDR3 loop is CASSYSRLSGANVLTF. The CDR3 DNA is TGTGCCAGCAGTTACTCCCGCCTATCTGGGGCCAACGTCCTGACTTTC.

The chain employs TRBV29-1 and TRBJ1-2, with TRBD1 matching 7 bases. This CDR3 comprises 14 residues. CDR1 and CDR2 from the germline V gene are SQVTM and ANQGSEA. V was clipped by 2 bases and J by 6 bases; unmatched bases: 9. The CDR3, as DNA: TGCAGCGTTGAACTCACAGGGGTGGGCGATGGCTACACCTTC. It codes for CSVELTGVGDGYTF.

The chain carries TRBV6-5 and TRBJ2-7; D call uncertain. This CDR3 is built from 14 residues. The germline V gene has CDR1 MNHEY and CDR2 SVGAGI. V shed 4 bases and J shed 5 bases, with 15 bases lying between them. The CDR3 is CASSFESLCDEQYF. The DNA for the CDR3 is TGTGCCAGCAGTTTCGAATCCCTGTGTGACGAGCAGTACTTC.